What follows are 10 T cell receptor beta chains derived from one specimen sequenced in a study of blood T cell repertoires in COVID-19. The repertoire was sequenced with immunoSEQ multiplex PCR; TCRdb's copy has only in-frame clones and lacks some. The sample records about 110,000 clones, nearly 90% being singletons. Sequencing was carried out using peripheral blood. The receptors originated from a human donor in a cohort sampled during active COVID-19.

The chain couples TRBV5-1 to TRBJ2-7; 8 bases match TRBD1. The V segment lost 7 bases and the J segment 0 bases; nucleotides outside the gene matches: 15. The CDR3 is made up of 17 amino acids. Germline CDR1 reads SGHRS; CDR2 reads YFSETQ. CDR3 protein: CASHQTEGQEYSYEQYF. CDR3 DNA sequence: TGCGCCAGCCATCAAACGGAGGGACAGGAGTACTCCTACGAGCAGTACTTC.

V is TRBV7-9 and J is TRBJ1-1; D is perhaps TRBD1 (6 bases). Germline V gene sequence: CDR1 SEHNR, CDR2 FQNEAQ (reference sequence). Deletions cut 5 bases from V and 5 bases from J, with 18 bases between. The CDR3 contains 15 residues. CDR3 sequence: CASSQTSGGETEAFF. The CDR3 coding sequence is TGTGCCAGCAGCCAGACCTCGGGGGGCGAGACTGAAGCTTTCTTT.

The CDR3 region is CASSEVVQGTAAEQYF. CDR3 coding DNA: TGTGCCAGCAGTGAAGTAGTACAGGGGACGGCGGCCGAGCAGTACTTC. The rearrangement joins TRBV6-1 to TRBJ2-7; 7 nucleotides agree with TRBD1. V shed 1 base, J shed 6 bases, and the junction held 12 bases outside the gene matches. CDR1 is MNHNS and CDR2 is SASEGT in the germline V gene. The CDR3 contains 16 residues.

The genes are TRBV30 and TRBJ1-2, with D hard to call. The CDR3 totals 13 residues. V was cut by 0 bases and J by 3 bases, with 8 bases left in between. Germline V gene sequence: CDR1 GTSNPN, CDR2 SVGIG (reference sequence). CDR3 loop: CAWSVQAYYGYTF. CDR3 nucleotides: TGTGCCTGGAGTGTCCAGGCCTACTATGGCTACACCTTC.

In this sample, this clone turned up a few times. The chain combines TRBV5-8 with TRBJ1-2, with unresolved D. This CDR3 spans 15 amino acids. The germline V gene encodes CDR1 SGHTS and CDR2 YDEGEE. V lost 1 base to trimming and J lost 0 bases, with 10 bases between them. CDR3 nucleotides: TGTGCCAGCAGCTTGTTGCTCCTAGCTAACTATGGCTACACCTTC. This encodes CASSLLLLANYGYTF.

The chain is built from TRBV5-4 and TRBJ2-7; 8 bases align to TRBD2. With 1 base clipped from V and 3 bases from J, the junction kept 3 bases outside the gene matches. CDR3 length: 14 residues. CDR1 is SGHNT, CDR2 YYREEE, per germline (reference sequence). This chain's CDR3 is CASSLSGSFYEQYF. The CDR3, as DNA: TGTGCCAGCAGCTTGAGCGGGAGTTTCTACGAGCAGTACTTC.

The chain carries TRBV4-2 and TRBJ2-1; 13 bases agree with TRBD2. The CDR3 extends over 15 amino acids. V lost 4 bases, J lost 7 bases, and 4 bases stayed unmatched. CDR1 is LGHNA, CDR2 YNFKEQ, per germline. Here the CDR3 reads CASSPRTSGGNEQFF. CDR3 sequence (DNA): TGTGCCAGCAGCCCTCGGACTAGCGGGGGTAATGAGCAGTTCTTC.

The chain's CDR3 is CASRGEGAGKTEAFF. The DNA for the CDR3 is TGTGCCAGCAGGGGAGAGGGGGCGGGGAAGACTGAAGCTTTCTTT. This chain uses TRBV6-5 with TRBJ1-1, with 7 positions matching TRBD1. V lost 6 bases to trimming and J lost 5 bases; unmatched junction nucleotides: 12. This CDR3 is 15 amino acids long. Germline V gives CDR1 MNHEY, CDR2 SVGAGI.

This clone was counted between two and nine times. The CDR3 nucleotides are TGTGCCAGCAGCCAAGATCGCAGATCGTCGTCGGGACAGGGGGGGTACGAGCAGTACTTC. This translates into CASSQDRRSSSGQGGYEQYF. The chain couples TRBV4-2 to TRBJ2-7, with TRBD1 matching 11 bases. Unmatched junction bases numbered 17, after V lost 0 bases and J lost 4 bases. The germline gives CDR1 LGHNA, CDR2 YNFKEQ. The CDR3 has 20 residues.

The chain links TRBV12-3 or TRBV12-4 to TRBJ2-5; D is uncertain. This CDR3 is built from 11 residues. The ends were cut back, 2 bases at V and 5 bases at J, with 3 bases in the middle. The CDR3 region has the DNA TGTGCCAGCAGTTTATCGGAGACCCAGTACTTC. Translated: CASSLSETQYF.